This T cell receptor (beta chain) emerged from a study of control samples from healthy donors and cancer patients. The CDR3 consists of 14 residues. Germline-derived CDR1 and CDR2 are MNHEY and SVGAGI. The V gene end was trimmed by 4 bases and the J gene end by 1 base; junction bases not matched to a gene: 4. The assay was immunoSEQ multiplex PCR, and TCRdb's table has in-frame clones only and misses some. The repertoire holds tens of thousands of clones, with 65% to 85% as singletons. Source material: blood. The rearrangement joins TRBV6-5 to TRBJ2-7; 7 nucleotides align to TRBD1. This clonotype was sampled from a man between 60 and 70 years old in good health. The CDR3 sequence: CASSSWDRSYEQYF. The CDR3 DNA reads as TGTGCCAGCAGTTCATGGGACAGATCCTACGAGCAGTACTTC.